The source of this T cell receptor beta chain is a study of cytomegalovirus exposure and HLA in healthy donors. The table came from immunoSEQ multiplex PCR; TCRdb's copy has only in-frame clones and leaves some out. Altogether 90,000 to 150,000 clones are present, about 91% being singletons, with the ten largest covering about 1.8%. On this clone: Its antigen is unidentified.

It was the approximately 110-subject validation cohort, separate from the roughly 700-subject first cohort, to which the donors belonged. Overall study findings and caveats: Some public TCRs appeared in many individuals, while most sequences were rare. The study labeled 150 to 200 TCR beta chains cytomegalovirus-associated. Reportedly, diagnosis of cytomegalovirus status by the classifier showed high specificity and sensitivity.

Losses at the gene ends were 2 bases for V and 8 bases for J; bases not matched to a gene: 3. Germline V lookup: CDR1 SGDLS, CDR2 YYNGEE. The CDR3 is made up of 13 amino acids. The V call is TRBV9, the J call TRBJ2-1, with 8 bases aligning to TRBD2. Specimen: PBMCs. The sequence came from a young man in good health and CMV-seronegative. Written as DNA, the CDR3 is TGTGCCAGCAGCGTGGGACTAGTCTATGAGCAGTTCTTC. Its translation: CASSVGLVYEQFF. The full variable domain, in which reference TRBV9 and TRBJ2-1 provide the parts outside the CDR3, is DSGVTQTPKHLITATGQRVTLRCSPRSGDLSVYWYQQSLDQGLQFLIQYYNGEERAKGNILERFSAQQFPDLHSELNLSSLELGDSALYFCASSVGLVYEQFFGPGTRLTVL.